This T cell receptor beta chain was sequenced in a study of cytomegalovirus exposure and HLA in healthy donors. Germline CDR1 and CDR2: LNHDA and SQIVND (reference sequence). The J segment lost 2 bases and the V segment lost 5 bases, leaving 15 bases of the junction unmatched. The CDR3 spans 18 residues. 60 Vbeta and 13 Jbeta primers were used in PCR. Generated by immunoSEQ multiplex PCR, the TCRdb table keeps only in-frame clones and is missing some. Among about 63,000 clones, 65% to 75% were seen once, and the ten largest hold around 25%. The receptor was derived from a man aged 50-59 years in good health and CMV-seropositive. V gene TRBV19 combines with J gene TRBJ1-5, with 7 bases aligning to TRBD1. Source material: PBMCs. CDR3 region: CASSFRDRRYTGNQPQHF. In nucleotides, the CDR3 is TGTGCCAGTAGTTTCCGGGACAGACGATATACTGGCAATCAGCCCCAGCATTTT.